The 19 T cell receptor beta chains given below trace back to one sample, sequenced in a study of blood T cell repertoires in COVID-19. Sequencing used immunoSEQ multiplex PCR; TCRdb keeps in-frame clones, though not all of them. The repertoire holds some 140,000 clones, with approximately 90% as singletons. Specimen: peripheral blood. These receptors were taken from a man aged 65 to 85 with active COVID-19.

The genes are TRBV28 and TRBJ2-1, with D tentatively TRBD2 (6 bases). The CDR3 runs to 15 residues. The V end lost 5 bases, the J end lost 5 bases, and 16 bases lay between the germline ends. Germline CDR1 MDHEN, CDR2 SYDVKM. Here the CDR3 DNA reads TGTGCCAGCAGTCCCATGGCGGGGTCGGACAATGAGCAGTTCTTC. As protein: CASSPMAGSDNEQFF.

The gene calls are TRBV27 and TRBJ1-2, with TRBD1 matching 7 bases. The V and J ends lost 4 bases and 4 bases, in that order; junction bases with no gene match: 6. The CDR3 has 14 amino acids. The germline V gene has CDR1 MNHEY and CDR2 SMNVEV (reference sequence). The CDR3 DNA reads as TGTGCCAGCAGTTCTCTAACAGGGGCCTATGGCTACACCTTC. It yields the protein CASSSLTGAYGYTF.

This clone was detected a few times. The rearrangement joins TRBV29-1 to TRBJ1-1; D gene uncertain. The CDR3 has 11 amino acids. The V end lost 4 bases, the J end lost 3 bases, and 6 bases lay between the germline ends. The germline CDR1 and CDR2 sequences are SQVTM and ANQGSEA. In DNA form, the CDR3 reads TGCAGCGTTGCTTCGTACACTGAAGCTTTCTTT. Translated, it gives CSVASYTEAFF.

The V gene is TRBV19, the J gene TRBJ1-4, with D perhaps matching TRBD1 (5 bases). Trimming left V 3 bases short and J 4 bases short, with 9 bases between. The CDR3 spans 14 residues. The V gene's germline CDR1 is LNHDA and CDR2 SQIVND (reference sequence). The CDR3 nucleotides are TGTGCCAGTAGTATGTCAGGGTATAATGAAAAACTGTTTTTT. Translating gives CASSMSGYNEKLFF.

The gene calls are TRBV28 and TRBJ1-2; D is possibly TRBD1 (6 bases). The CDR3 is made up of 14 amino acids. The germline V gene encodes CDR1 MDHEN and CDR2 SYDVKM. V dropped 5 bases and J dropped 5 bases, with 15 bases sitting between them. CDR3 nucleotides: TGTGCCAGCAGTCCTCGACAGGCCCGATATGGCTACACCTTC. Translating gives CASSPRQARYGYTF.

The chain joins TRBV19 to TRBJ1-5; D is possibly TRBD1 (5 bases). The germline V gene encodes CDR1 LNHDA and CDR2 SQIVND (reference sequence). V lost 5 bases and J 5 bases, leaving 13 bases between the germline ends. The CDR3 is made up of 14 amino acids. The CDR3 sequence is CASSRLGGYQPQHF. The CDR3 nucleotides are TGTGCCAGTAGTCGATTGGGGGGATATCAGCCCCAGCATTTT.

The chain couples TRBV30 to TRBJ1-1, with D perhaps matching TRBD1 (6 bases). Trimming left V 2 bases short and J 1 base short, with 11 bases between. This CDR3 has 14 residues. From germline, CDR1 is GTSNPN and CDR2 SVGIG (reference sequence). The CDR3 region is CAWSNGRGNTEAFF. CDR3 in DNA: TGTGCCTGGAGTAATGGCAGGGGGAACACTGAAGCTTTCTTT. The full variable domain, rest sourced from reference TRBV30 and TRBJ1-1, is SQTIHQWPATLVQPVGSPLSLECTVEGTSNPNLYWYRQAAGRGLQLLFYSVGIGQISSEVPQNLSASRPQDRQFILSSKKLLLSDSGFYLCAWSNGRGNTEAFFGQGTRLTVV.

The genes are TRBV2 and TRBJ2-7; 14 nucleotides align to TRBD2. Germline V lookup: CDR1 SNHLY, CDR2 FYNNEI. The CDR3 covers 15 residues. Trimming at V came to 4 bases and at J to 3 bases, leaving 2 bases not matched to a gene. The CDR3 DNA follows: TGTGCCAGCAGTGCCGGACTAGCGGGAGGCTACGAGCAGTACTTC. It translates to CASSAGLAGGYEQYF.

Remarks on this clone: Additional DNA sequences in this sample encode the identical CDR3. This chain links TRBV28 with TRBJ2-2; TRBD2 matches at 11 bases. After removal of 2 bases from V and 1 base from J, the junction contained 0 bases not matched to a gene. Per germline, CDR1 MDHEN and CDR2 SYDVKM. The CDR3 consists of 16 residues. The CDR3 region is CASSLGLAGNTGELFF. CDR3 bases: TGTGCCAGCAGTTTAGGACTAGCGGGGAACACCGGGGAGCTGTTTTTT.

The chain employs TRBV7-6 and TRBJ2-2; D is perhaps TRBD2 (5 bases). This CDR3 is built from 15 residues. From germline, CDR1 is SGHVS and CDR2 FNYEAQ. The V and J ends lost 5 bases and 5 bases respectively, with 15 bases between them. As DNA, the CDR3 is TGTGCCAGCAGCCCGGACTCCCTCTCAACCGGGGAGCTGTTTTTT. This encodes CASSPDSLSTGELFF.

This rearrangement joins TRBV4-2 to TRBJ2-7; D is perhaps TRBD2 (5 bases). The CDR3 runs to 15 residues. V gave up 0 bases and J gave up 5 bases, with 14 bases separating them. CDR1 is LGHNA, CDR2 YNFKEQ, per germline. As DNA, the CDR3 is TGTGCCAGCAGCCAAGAAACACTAGAGACCCACGAGCAGTACTTC. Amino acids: CASSQETLETHEQYF.

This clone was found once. CDR3 sequence (DNA): TGTGCCAGCAGTGTTTCGGCTAGCGGGTCTGATACGCAGTATTTT. This encodes CASSVSASGSDTQYF. This rearrangement joins TRBV2 to TRBJ2-3, with TRBD2 matching 8 bases. J was trimmed by 6 bases and V by 4 bases; bases with no gene match: 9. The CDR3 consists of 15 residues. Germline values: CDR1 SNHLY, CDR2 FYNNEI.

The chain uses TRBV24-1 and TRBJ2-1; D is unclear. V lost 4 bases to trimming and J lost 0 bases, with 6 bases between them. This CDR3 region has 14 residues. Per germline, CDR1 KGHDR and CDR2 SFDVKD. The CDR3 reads CATSEEYSYNEQFF. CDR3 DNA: TGTGCCACCAGTGAAGAGTACTCCTACAATGAGCAGTTCTTC.

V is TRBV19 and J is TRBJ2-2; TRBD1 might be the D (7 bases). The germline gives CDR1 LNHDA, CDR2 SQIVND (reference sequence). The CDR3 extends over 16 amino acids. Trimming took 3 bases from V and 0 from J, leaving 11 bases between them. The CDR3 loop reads CASSIGGTANTGELFF. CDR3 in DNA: TGTGCCAGTAGTATCGGCGGGACAGCGAACACCGGGGAGCTGTTTTTT. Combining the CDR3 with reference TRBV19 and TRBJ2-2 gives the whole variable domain DGGITQSPKYLFRKEGQNVTLSCEQNLNHDAMYWYRQDPGQGLRLIYYSQIVNDFQKGDIAEGYSVSREKKESFPLTVTSAQKNPTAFYLCASSIGGTANTGELFFGEGSRLTVL.

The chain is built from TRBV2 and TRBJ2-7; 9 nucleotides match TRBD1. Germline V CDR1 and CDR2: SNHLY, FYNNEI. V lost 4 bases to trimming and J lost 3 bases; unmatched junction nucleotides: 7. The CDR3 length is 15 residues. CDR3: CASSADRGQGYEQYF. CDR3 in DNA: TGTGCCAGCAGTGCGGACAGGGGTCAAGGCTACGAGCAGTACTTC.

In DNA form, the CDR3 reads TGTGCCAGCAGTTTTAGCGGGAGCCCCGCAAGGCAGTACTTC. Amino acids: CASSFSGSPARQYF. V usage is TRBV6-2 or TRBV6-3 and J usage is TRBJ2-7; 9 bases line up with TRBD2. V shed 4 bases, J shed 9 bases, and the junction held 10 bases outside the gene matches. The CDR3 spans 14 residues. The germline CDR1 and CDR2 sequences are MNHEY and SVGEGT.

In nucleotides, the CDR3 is TGCGCCAGCAGCCAAGGGACAGGGGAGGGAGAGACCCAGTACTTC. Amino acids: CASSQGTGEGETQYF. The chain has TRBV4-1 and TRBJ2-5, with 9 nucleotides matching TRBD1. The CDR3 spans 15 residues. The V and J ends lost 1 base and 4 bases, in that order; junction bases with no gene match: 4. Germline CDR1 reads MGHRA; CDR2 reads YSYEKL.

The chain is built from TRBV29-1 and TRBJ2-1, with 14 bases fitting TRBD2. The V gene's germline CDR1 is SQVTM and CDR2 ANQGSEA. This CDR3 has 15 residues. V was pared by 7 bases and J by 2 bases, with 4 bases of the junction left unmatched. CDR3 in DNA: TGCAGCGCTGGACTAGCGGGAGGACCCTACAATGAGCAGTTCTTC. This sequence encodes CSAGLAGGPYNEQFF.

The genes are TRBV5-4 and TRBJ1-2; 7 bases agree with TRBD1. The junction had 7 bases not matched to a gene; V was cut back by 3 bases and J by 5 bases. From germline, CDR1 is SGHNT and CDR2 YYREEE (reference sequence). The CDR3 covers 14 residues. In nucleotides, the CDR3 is TGTGCCAGCAGCTCCAGGGACAGCGGATATGGCTACACCTTC. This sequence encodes CASSSRDSGYGYTF.